One sample yielded the 10 T cell receptor beta chains listed below, sequenced in a study of metastatic and nonmetastatic thyroid tumors. Through MiXCR, TCRdb re-clonotyped the PCR reads. This table has roughly 59,000 clones, 15% to 20% appearing once. All patients reached thyroid surgery having received no treatment beforehand. Sequenced: blood. These receptors were taken from a male donor with papillary thyroid cancer or a benign thyroid nodule (not recorded which). Some clones in this sample may be carry-over from other donors' samples.

This clone was seen a handful of times. A much larger clonotype is one base distant, so this may be a read error. The genes are TRBV29-1 and TRBJ1-2; D gene unclear. This CDR3 is built from 13 residues. V was trimmed by 4 bases and J by 3 bases, leaving 12 bases between them. CDR1 and CDR2 from the germline V gene are SQVTM and ANQGSEA. For the CDR3, the DNA is TGCAGCGTTGTGGTTGGACTCGACTATGGCTACACCTTC. Translating it yields CSVVVGLDYGYTF.

This clone was counted many times. The gene calls are TRBV11-3 and TRBJ1-1; 10 nucleotides match TRBD1. V lost 8 bases to trimming and J lost 5 bases; unmatched junction nucleotides: 5. The CDR3 is 13 amino acids. The V gene's germline CDR1 is SGHNT and CDR2 YENEEA. CDR3 in amino acids: CASGTGASTEAFF. The CDR3 DNA is TGTGCCAGCGGGACAGGGGCCTCTACTGAAGCTTTCTTT.

This clone was seen at least ten times. The chain's CDR3 is CASRETGEFTEAFF. CDR3 nucleotide sequence: TGTGCCAGTAGGGAGACAGGGGAATTCACTGAAGCTTTCTTT. This sequence joins TRBV19 and TRBJ1-1; 8 bases agree with TRBD1. V dropped 6 bases and J dropped 4; count of bases not matched to a gene: 7. Germline loops: CDR1 LNHDA, CDR2 SQIVND (reference sequence). The CDR3 sequence is 14 residues long.

This clone was counted at least ten times. The chain links TRBV27 to TRBJ2-3; no clear D. Germline values: CDR1 MNHEY, CDR2 SMNVEV (reference sequence). The CDR3 covers 13 residues. Trimming shortened V by 5 bases and J by 5 bases, and 11 bases separated the two germline ends. The CDR3 coding sequence is TGTGCCAGCAGTAACACTTGGGGAGATACGCAGTATTTT. Translated: CASSNTWGDTQYF.

This clone appeared many times. The rearrangement joins TRBV5-6 to TRBJ1-3; D uncertain. The CDR3 contains 14 residues. V was shortened by 0 bases and J by 0 bases, with 4 bases between the two germline ends. The germline V gene has CDR1 SGHDT and CDR2 YYEEEE. CDR3 sequence reads: CASSLAGSGNTIYF. CDR3 in DNA: TGTGCCAGCAGCTTGGCAGGCTCTGGAAACACCATATATTTT.

Remarks on this clone: Given a much more abundant clone one base away, this may be a read error. V gene TRBV7-9 combines with J gene TRBJ1-1; the D gene is possibly TRBD1 (6 bases). Looked up from germline, CDR1 is SEHNR and CDR2 is FQNEAQ (reference sequence). The CDR3 length is 12 residues. Deletions cut 8 bases from V and 5 bases from J, with 12 bases between. CDR3 loop: CASRRGWTEAFF. In DNA, the CDR3 is TGTGCCAGCCGTAGGGGGTGGACTGAAGCTTTCTTT.

This clone was found many times. This chain uses TRBV6-1 with TRBJ1-2; weak D call: TRBD1 (6 bases). The V end lost 6 bases, the J end lost 5 bases, and 10 bases lay between the germline ends. This CDR3 is built from 12 residues. Germline CDR1 MNHNS, CDR2 SASEGT. CDR3 loop: CASSDGQYGYTF. As DNA, the CDR3 is TGTGCCAGCAGCGACGGACAGTATGGCTACACCTTC.

The sample holds many counts of this clone. The V and J genes are TRBV4-1 and TRBJ1-2, with D tentatively TRBD1 (6 bases). V gave up 0 bases and J gave up 1 base, with 9 bases separating them. This CDR3 spans 15 amino acids. The germline gives CDR1 MGHRA, CDR2 YSYEKL. The CDR3 sequence is CASSQDFRGNYGYTF. For the CDR3, the DNA is TGCGCCAGCAGCCAAGATTTCAGGGGTAACTATGGCTACACCTTC.

CDR3 coding DNA: TGTGCCAGCGTTGGGACAGCAAGCTACGAGCAGTACTTC. Protein: CASVGTASYEQYF. This chain connects TRBV6-1 to TRBJ2-7, with 7 bases aligning to TRBD1. V gave up 8 bases and J gave up 3 bases; unmatched junction bases: 7. The length of the CDR3 is 13 residues. Germline CDR1 reads MNHNS; CDR2 reads SASEGT.

Ten or more counts support this clone. The chain couples TRBV5-1 to TRBJ1-1; tentative D call: TRBD1 (5 bases). V lost 5 bases and J 0 bases, leaving 14 bases between the germline ends. Germline V gene sequence: CDR1 SGHRS, CDR2 YFSETQ. The CDR3 has 15 residues. The CDR3 loop reads CASRPTQVLNTEAFF. CDR3 coding DNA: TGCGCCAGCAGACCAACACAGGTTCTGAACACTGAAGCTTTCTTT.